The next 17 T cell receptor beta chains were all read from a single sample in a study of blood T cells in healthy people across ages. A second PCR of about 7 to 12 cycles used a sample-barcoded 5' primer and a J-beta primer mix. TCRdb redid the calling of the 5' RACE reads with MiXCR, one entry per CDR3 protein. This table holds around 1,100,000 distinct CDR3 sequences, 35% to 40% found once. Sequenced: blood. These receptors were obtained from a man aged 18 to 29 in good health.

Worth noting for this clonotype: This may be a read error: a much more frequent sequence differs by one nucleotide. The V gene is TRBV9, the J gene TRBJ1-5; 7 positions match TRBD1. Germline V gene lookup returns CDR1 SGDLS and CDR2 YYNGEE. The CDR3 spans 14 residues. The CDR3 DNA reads TGTGCCAACAGCGTCGGGACAGGCAATCAGCCCCAGCATTTT. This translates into CANSVGTGNQPQHF.

CDR3 nucleotides: TGTGCCATCAGCCTGACCCGGGACAGGACGAACACCGGGGAGCTGTTTTTT. It yields the protein CAISLTRDRTNTGELFF. The J gene is TRBJ2-2, the V gene TRBV10-3, with TRBD1 matching over 8 bases. From germline, CDR1 is ENHRY and CDR2 SYGVKD. CDR3 length: 17 residues. Trimming removed 6 bases from V and 0 bases from J; junction bases left unmatched: 9.

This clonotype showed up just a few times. CDR3 coding DNA: TGTGCCAGCAGTCTAAGACAGGTTCCAAATGAGCAGTTCTTC. This codes for CASSLRQVPNEQFF. V and J are TRBV6-1 and TRBJ2-1, with a weak D call TRBD1 (6 bases). Germline CDR1 is MNHNS and CDR2 is SASEGT. Trimming cost V 5 bases and J 7 bases, with 15 bases left between them. The CDR3 loop spans 14 amino acids.

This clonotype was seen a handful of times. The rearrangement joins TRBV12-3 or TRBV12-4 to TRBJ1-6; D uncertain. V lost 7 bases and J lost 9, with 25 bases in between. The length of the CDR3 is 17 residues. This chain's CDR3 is CASTPFKETLNFSPLHF. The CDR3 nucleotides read TGTGCCAGCACCCCCTTTAAGGAGACACTAAATTTTTCACCCCTCCACTTT.

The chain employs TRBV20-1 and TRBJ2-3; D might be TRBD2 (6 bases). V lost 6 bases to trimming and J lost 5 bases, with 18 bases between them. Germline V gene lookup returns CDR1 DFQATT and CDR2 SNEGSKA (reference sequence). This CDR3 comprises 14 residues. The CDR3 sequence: CSASPGTWGDTQYF. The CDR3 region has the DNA TGCAGTGCATCTCCGGGGACTTGGGGAGATACGCAGTATTTT.

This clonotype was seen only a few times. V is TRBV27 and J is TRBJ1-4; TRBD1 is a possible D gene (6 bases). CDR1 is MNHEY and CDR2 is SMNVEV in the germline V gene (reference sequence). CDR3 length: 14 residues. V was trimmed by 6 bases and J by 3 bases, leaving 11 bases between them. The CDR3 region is CASSYRASNEKLFF. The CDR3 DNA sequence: TGTGCCAGCAGCTACAGGGCGTCTAATGAAAAACTGTTTTTT.

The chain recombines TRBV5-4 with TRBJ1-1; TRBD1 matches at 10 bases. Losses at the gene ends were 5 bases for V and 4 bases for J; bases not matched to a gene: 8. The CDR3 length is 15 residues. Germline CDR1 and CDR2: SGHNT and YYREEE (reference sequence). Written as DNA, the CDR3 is TGTGCCAGCAGAGATCGGGACAGGGGAAGCACTGAAGCTTTCTTT. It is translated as CASRDRDRGSTEAFF.

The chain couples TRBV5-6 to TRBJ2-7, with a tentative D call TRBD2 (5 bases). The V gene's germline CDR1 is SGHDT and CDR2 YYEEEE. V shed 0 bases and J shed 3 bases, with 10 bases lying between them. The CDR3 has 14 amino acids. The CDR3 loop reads CASSLVDSLYEQYF. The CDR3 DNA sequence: TGTGCCAGCAGCTTGGTGGACTCCCTCTACGAGCAGTACTTC.

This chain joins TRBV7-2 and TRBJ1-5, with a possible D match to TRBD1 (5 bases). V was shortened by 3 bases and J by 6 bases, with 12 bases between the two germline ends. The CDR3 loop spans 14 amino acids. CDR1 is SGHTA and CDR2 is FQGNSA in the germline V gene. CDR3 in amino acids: CASSFVVDSQPQHF. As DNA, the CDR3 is TGTGCCAGCAGCTTCGTTGTCGACAGTCAGCCCCAGCATTTT.

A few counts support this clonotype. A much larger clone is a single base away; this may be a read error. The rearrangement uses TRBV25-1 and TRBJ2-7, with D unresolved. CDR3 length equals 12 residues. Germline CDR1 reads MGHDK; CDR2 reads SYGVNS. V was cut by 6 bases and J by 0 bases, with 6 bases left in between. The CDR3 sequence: CASRLSSYEQYF. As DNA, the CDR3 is TGTGCCAGCAGGTTAAGCTCCTACGAGCAGTACTTC.

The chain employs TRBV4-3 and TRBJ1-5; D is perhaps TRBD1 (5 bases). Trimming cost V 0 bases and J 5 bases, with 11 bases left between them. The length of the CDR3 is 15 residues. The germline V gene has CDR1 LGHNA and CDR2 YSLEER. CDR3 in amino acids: CASSQDGTQHQPQHF. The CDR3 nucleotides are TGCGCCAGCAGCCAAGATGGGACCCAGCATCAGCCCCAGCATTTT.

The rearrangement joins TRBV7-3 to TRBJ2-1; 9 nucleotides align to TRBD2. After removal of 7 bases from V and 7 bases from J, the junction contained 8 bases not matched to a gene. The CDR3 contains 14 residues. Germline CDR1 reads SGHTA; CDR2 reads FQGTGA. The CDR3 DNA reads TGTGCCAGCACTTATAGCGGGGGTGCGAATGAGCAGTTCTTC. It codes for CASTYSGGANEQFF.

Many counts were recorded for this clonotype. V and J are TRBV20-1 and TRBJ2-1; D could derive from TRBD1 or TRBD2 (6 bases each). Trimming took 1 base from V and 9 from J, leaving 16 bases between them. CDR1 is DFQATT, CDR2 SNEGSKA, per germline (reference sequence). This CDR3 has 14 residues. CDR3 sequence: CSARVGGEGGEQFF. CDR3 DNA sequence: TGCAGTGCTAGAGTTGGCGGGGAAGGGGGTGAGCAGTTCTTC.

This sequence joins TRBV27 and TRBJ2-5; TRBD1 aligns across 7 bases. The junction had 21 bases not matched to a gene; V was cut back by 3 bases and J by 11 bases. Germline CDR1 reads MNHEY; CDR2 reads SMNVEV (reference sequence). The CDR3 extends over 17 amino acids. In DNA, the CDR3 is TGTGCCAGCAGTTTTTACCGTACAGGGGTTTTGTACAATGAGCAGTACTTC. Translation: CASSFYRTGVLYNEQYF.

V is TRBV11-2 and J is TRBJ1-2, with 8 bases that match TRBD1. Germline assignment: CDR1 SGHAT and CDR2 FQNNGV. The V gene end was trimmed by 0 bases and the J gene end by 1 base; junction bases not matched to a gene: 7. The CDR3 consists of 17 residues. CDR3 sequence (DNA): TGTGCCAGCAGCTTAGATCCCGCAGGGGGCTTTAACTATGGCTACACCTTC. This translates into CASSLDPAGGFNYGYTF.

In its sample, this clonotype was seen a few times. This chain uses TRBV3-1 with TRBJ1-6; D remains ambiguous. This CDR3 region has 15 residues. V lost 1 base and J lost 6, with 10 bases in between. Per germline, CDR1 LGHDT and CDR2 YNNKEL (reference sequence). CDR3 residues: CASSQGASPNSPLHF. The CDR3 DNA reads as TGTGCCAGCAGCCAAGGTGCCAGCCCTAATTCACCCCTCCACTTT.

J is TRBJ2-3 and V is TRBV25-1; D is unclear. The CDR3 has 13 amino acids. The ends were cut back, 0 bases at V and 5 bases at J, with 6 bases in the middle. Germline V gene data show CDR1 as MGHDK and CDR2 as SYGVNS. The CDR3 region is CASSEYIGDTQYF. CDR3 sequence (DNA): TGTGCCAGCAGTGAATATATCGGAGATACGCAGTATTTT.